A selection of T cell receptor beta chains follows, all from one sample in a study of technical replicates of blood from a few donors. Data came from immunoSEQ multiplex PCR; TCRdb stores just in-frame clones and leaves some out. There are tens of thousands of clones in the sample; roughly 91% occur only once, and roughly 0.4% lies in the top ten. Sequenced material: T cells isolated from PBMCs. The source is a human donor in good health. Some clones in this sample may be carry-over from other donors' samples. The CDR3 runs from the conserved cysteine through the conserved F or W. Fields, in order: V gene, J gene, clone size, D gene, CDR3 DNA, CDR3 protein. The D gene is left open where the match is weak. The size entry is marked missing in some rows and otherwise reads once, few, many or a size class.

TRBV5-1	TRBJ2-6	-	TRBD1	TGCGCCAGCAGCTTACAGGGGGCGCAGACTGGGGCCAACGTCCTGACTTTC	CASSLQGAQTGANVLTF
TRBV6-1	TRBJ2-7	-	-	TGTGCCAGCAGATACAGGGTGAGCTACGAGCAGTACTTC	CASRYRVSYEQYF
TRBV9	TRBJ2-7	-	TRBD2	TGTGCCAGCAGCGCCAACGAACTTAAACCGGGACTAGCGGGAGGGCAGCAGTACTTC	CASSANELKPGLAGGQQYF
TRBV6-1	TRBJ1-2	-	-	TGTGCCAGCAGTGTCCGGGACAAACGTTATGGCTACACCTTC	CASSVRDKRYGYTF
TRBV19	TRBJ1-1	-	TRBD1	TGTGCCAGTAGTCTCATCGGACAGGGCGAGGCTTTCTTT	CASSLIGQGEAFF
TRBV30	TRBJ2-5	-	TRBD2	TGTGCCTGGAGTAGGGGACTAGCGGAACAAGAGACCCAGTACTTC	CAWSRGLAEQETQYF
TRBV2	TRBJ2-2	once	TRBD1	TGTGCCAGCAGTCCAGGGGGCGCGAACACCGGGGAGCTGTTTTTT	CASSPGGANTGELFF
TRBV7-9	TRBJ2-3	-	-	TGTGCCAGCAGCTTAGGCGGGTATAGCACAGATACGCAGTATTTT	CASSLGGYSTDTQYF
TRBV4-2	TRBJ2-1	few	-	TGTGCCAGCAGCCAAGATCCCAGGGTCGAGTACAATGAGCAGTTCTTC	CASSQDPRVEYNEQFF
TRBV9	TRBJ1-2	-	TRBD1	TGTGCCAGCAGCTCCAAAACAGGGGTTAGGTCTAACTATGGCTACACCTTC	CASSSKTGVRSNYGYTF
TRBV4-3	TRBJ2-3	-	-	TGCGCCAGCAGTACGGGGAGCACAGATACGCAGTATTTT	CASSTGSTDTQYF
TRBV5-6	TRBJ2-7	-	-	TGTGCCAGCAGCAGGCCCCAGGGGTTCCACGAGCAGTACTTC	CASSRPQGFHEQYF
TRBV4-1	TRBJ2-3	-	-	TGCGCCAGCAGCCAAGGGGCCGGGGCAGATACGCAGTATTTT	CASSQGAGADTQYF
TRBV5-5	TRBJ2-1	-	TRBD2	TGTGCCAGCATCCGACTAGCGGGGTTAGATGAGCAGTTCTTC	CASIRLAGLDEQFF
TRBV2	TRBJ1-2	once	-	TGTGCCAGCAGTGCAGGGGCGCGCTATGGCTACACCTTC	CASSAGARYGYTF